One sample yielded the 2 T cell receptor beta chains listed below, sequenced in a study of a mutant IDH1 vaccine in newly diagnosed glioma. Indicated time point: week 5, during vaccination. Every vaccination contained 300 ug of the mutant IDH1 20-mer peptide and was paired with topical imiquimod. Their antigen targets remain unknown. TCRdb keeps only in-frame clones here, not all; method: immunoSEQ multiplex PCR. This table has 75,000 to 80,000 clones, roughly 91% appearing once. The material was PBMCs, obtained from a glioma patient whose treatment included an IDH1 peptide vaccine. These receptors were collected from a woman aged 45-65 years with glioma.

The CDR3 DNA sequence: TGTGCCAGCAGCGATTCAGGGGCCTTAAACACCGGGGAGCTGTTTTTT. This translates into CASSDSGALNTGELFF. The chain carries TRBV5-6 and TRBJ2-2; the D gene is possibly TRBD1 (6 bases). Looked up from germline, CDR1 is SGHDT and CDR2 is YYEEEE. V dropped 4 bases and J dropped 2 bases, with 15 bases sitting between them. The length of the CDR3 is 16 residues.

The chain links TRBV30 to TRBJ1-3; 11 bases match TRBD1. This CDR3 spans 16 amino acids. Germline CDR1 is GTSNPN and CDR2 is SVGIG (reference sequence). After removal of 3 bases from V and 3 bases from J, the junction contained 7 bases not matched to a gene. CDR3 sequence reads: CAWRRGTGGIGNTIYF. In nucleotides, the CDR3 is TGTGCCTGGAGGAGGGGGACAGGGGGTATTGGAAACACCATATATTTT.